The 27 T cell receptor beta chains below all came from one sample that was sequenced in a study of vaccination effects on CD4 cells after COVID-19. These receptors are not linked to any known antigen. The repertoire was sequenced with immunoSEQ multiplex PCR; TCRdb's copy has only in-frame clones and lacks some. Of over 25,000 clones in the sample, 72% were seen once. Before sequencing took place, the ViraFEST assay used viral peptide pools to expand antigen-specific CD4+ T cells. CD4+ T cells were isolated after around 9 days of culture. No vaccinee had earlier SARS-CoV-2 infection, and nucleocapsid antibodies were negative. The sequenced sample was CD4+ T cells from PBMCs cultured with SARS-CoV-2 spike peptides, obtained before COVID-19 vaccination. The receptors shown here come from a human donor who received a COVID-19 vaccine.

The V and J genes are TRBV6-5 and TRBJ2-7; TRBD2 aligns across 7 bases. This CDR3 is 14 amino acids long. The germline CDR1 and CDR2 sequences are MNHEY and SVGAGI. The J segment lost 6 bases and the V segment lost 6 bases, leaving 11 bases of the junction unmatched. The CDR3 DNA follows: TGTGCCAGCAGGTCTCAGGGCTGGGGGGGCGAGCAGTACTTC. It codes for CASRSQGWGGEQYF.

This clone was detected only once. This sequence joins TRBV4-1 and TRBJ2-1; no clear D gene. The CDR3 contains 13 residues. V lost 0 bases and J lost 10, with 10 bases in between. Germline values: CDR1 MGHRA, CDR2 YSYEKL. The CDR3 DNA follows: TGCGCCAGCAGCCAAGATAGTGTCGGGGAGCAGTTCTTC. Translation: CASSQDSVGEQFF.

This clone was found a few times. V is TRBV5-5 and J is TRBJ2-2; D is unresolved. The CDR3 has 12 amino acids. The V end was cut by 3 bases, the J end by 5 bases, with 5 bases between. The germline gives CDR1 SGHKS, CDR2 YYEKEE (reference sequence). The CDR3 is CASSSITGELFF. CDR3 bases: TGTGCCAGCAGCTCGATTACCGGGGAGCTGTTTTTT.

Only a few counts were recorded for this clone. At one of its ends the junction is not consistent with the germline gene, which may arise from a read error. The chain has TRBV6-1 and TRBJ1-5; 7 bases fit TRBD1. CDR1 is MNHNS and CDR2 is SASEGT in the germline V gene. The length of the CDR3 is 13 residues. As DNA, the CDR3 is TGTGCCAGCGGTGACAGGGAGGGCCAGCCCCAGCATTTT. Its translation: CASGDREGQPQHF.

This sequence joins TRBV7-6 and TRBJ2-1; 9 nucleotides match TRBD2. The CDR3 sequence is 16 residues long. V dropped 7 bases and J dropped 4; count of bases not matched to a gene: 11. Germline CDR1 and CDR2: SGHVS and FNYEAQ. The CDR3 nucleotides read TGTGCCAGCACCCTGTCCGTAGCGGGGGAGTACAATGAGCAGTTCTTC. It yields the protein CASTLSVAGEYNEQFF. Drawing the rest from reference TRBV7-6 and TRBJ2-1, the complete variable domain is GAGVSQSPRYKVTKRGQDVALRCDPISGHVSLYWYRQALGQGPEFLTYFNYEAQQDKSGLPNDRFSAERPEGSISTLTIQRTEQRDSAMYRCASTLSVAGEYNEQFFGPGTRLTVL.

The chain has TRBV7-2 and TRBJ1-5; D may be TRBD1 (6 bases). Germline values: CDR1 SGHTA, CDR2 FQGNSA. The CDR3 sequence is 13 residues long. V lost 7 bases, J lost 9 bases, and 16 bases lay in between. Here the CDR3 DNA reads TGTGCCAGCAATACTCAACAGGGCTGGCCCCAGCATTTT. Its translation is CASNTQQGWPQHF.

Only a few counts were recorded for this clone. This rearrangement joins TRBV14 to TRBJ1-1; the D is unclear. The CDR3 sequence is 16 residues long. V was pared by 0 bases and J by 1 base, with 12 bases between. Per germline, CDR1 SGHDN and CDR2 FVKESK. The chain's CDR3 is CASSQDFGTWNTEAFF. The CDR3 coding sequence is TGTGCCAGCAGCCAAGATTTCGGAACCTGGAACACTGAAGCTTTCTTT.

The chain links TRBV27 to TRBJ1-5; D gene ambiguous. Looked up from germline, CDR1 is MNHEY and CDR2 is SMNVEV (reference sequence). CDR3 length: 12 amino acids. V was pared by 7 bases and J by 9 bases, with 13 bases between. CDR3 amino acids: CASTTEVGPQHF. Here the CDR3 DNA reads TGTGCCAGCACAACGGAGGTTGGGCCCCAGCATTTT.

The V call is TRBV6-2 or TRBV6-3, the J call TRBJ1-5; 9 bases map to TRBD1. V was clipped by 6 bases and J by 5 bases; unmatched bases: 8. This CDR3 spans 15 amino acids. Germline V CDR1 and CDR2: MNHEY, SVGEGT. The CDR3 loop is CASSPRQGDHQPQHF. CDR3 bases: TGTGCCAGCAGCCCCCGACAGGGGGATCATCAGCCCCAGCATTTT.

The chain employs TRBV7-9 and TRBJ2-2; 9 nucleotides align to TRBD1. This CDR3 spans 16 amino acids. CDR1 and CDR2 (germline): SEHNR, FQNEAQ (reference sequence). J gave up 7 bases and V 6 bases, and 12 bases lay outside the gene matches. This chain's CDR3 is CASSSRRTGDSGELFF. The CDR3 region has the DNA TGTGCCAGCAGTTCAAGACGGACAGGGGACAGCGGGGAGCTGTTTTTT. The whole variable domain, remainder taken from reference TRBV7-9 and TRBJ2-2, is DTGVSQNPRHKITKRGQNVTFRCDPISEHNRLYWYRQTLGQGPEFLTYFQNEAQLEKSRLLSDRFSAERPKGSFSTLEIQRTEQGDSAMYLCASSSRRTGDSGELFFGEGSRLTVL.

The chain uses TRBV19 and TRBJ2-1; TRBD2 matches at 8 bases. CDR3 size: 13 residues. Germline V gene data show CDR1 as LNHDA and CDR2 as SQIVND (reference sequence). The V and J ends lost 3 bases and 6 bases, in that order; junction bases with no gene match: 1. CDR3 DNA: TGTGCCAGTAGTATGGGGACTAGCAATGAGCAGTTCTTC. Its protein is CASSMGTSNEQFF.

This clone appeared a few times. This chain connects TRBV7-9 to TRBJ2-1; 9 bases are shared with TRBD2. The CDR3 has 17 amino acids. Germline V gene sequence: CDR1 SEHNR, CDR2 FQNEAQ (reference sequence). Germline trimming cut 3 bases from V and 2 bases from J; bases unmatched to any gene: 8. CDR3 sequence: CASSFPIAGATYNEQFF. DNA of the CDR3: TGTGCCAGCAGCTTTCCCATAGCGGGAGCAACCTACAATGAGCAGTTCTTC.

The CDR3 here is CASSPASGISTDTQYF. CDR3 in DNA: TGTGCCAGCAGCCCAGCTAGCGGGATTAGCACAGATACGCAGTATTTT. The chain uses TRBV3-1 (or the pseudogene TRBV3-2) and TRBJ2-3, with TRBD2 matching over 9 bases. CDR3 length equals 16 residues. The trim removed 4 bases at V and 0 bases at J, leaving 5 bases unmatched. Germline loops: CDR1 LGHDT, CDR2 YNNKEL (reference sequence).

V gene TRBV5-1 combines with J gene TRBJ1-4, with D uncertain. This CDR3 has 18 amino acids. V was shortened by 2 bases and J by 0 bases, with 17 bases between the two germline ends. From germline, CDR1 is SGHRS and CDR2 YFSETQ. The CDR3 sequence: CASSLSGPRAATNEKLFF. Written as DNA, the CDR3 is TGCGCCAGCAGCTTATCCGGTCCGCGGGCTGCAACTAATGAAAAACTGTTTTTT.

This chain links TRBV18 with TRBJ2-7, with 8 bases matching TRBD1. Losses at the gene ends were 6 bases for V and 2 bases for J; bases not matched to a gene: 6. The CDR3 loop spans 14 amino acids. The germline V gene has CDR1 KGHSH and CDR2 LQKENI. CDR3 DNA: TGTGCCAGCTCCCCTGGGACAGGAGCCTACGAGCAGTACTTC. Translating gives CASSPGTGAYEQYF.

The chain combines TRBV5-8 with TRBJ2-1; 10 bases agree with TRBD1. V lost 1 base to trimming and J lost 15 bases; unmatched junction nucleotides: 4. The CDR3 is 12 amino acids. Germline V gives CDR1 SGHTS, CDR2 YDEGEE. In DNA, the CDR3 is TGTGCCAGCAGCTTGACCCGGGACAGGGGGTTCTTC. Translating it yields CASSLTRDRGFF.

In DNA form, the CDR3 reads TGTGCCAGCAGCGTTTCATCCGGGAGGACCTCCTACGAGCAGTACTTC. Protein product: CASSVSSGRTSYEQYF. V is TRBV9 and J is TRBJ2-7; TRBD2 aligns across 7 bases. Trimming removed 2 bases from V and 0 bases from J; junction bases left unmatched: 8. Germline CDR1 reads SGDLS; CDR2 reads YYNGEE. There are 16 residues in the CDR3.

This chain's CDR3 is CASSKSYEQYF. The CDR3 nucleotides read TGTGCCAGTTCAAAGTCCTACGAGCAGTACTTC. The rearrangement uses TRBV2 and TRBJ2-7; D is unclear. CDR1 SNHLY and CDR2 FYNNEI come from the germline V gene. V lost 9 bases, J lost 1 base, and 7 bases lay in between. The CDR3 is 11 residues long.

This chain connects TRBV7-8 to TRBJ2-3, with 10 bases lining up with TRBD2. This CDR3 spans 16 amino acids. CDR1 and CDR2 (germline): SGHVS, FQNEAQ. V gave up 3 bases and J gave up 5 bases; unmatched junction bases: 8. The DNA for the CDR3 is TGTGCCAGCAGCTTCCCTGGGCTAGCGGGAGTAGATACGCAGTATTTT. This gives the protein CASSFPGLAGVDTQYF.

The J gene is TRBJ2-7, the V gene TRBV5-1; TRBD2 aligns across 11 bases. The length of the CDR3 is 16 residues. V lost 5 bases, J lost 7 bases, and 14 bases stayed unmatched. CDR1 SGHRS and CDR2 YFSETQ come from the germline V gene. The CDR3 here is CASSRITSGRAGEQYF. The CDR3 coding sequence is TGCGCCAGCAGTCGTATTACTAGCGGGAGAGCGGGAGAGCAGTACTTC.

The rearrangement uses TRBV18 and TRBJ2-7; possible D gene TRBD1, 6 bases. The ends were cut back, 3 bases at V and 0 bases at J, with 9 bases in the middle. Germline CDR1 KGHSH, CDR2 LQKENI. The CDR3 length is 14 residues. The CDR3 is CASSPDSSSYEQYF. The CDR3 coding sequence is TGTGCCAGCTCACCGGACAGCAGCTCCTACGAGCAGTACTTC.

This chain links TRBV15 with TRBJ1-1, with TRBD1 matching over 7 bases. CDR1 and CDR2 (germline): LNHNV, YYDKDF (reference sequence). The CDR3 consists of 15 residues. The V and J ends lost 5 bases and 8 bases, in that order; junction bases with no gene match: 14. The CDR3 DNA follows: TGTGCCACCAGCGAGGGTAGGGGGCTAAACCCAGAAGCTTTCTTT. Residues: CATSEGRGLNPEAFF.

This chain connects TRBV18 to TRBJ1-2, with TRBD1 as a possible D gene (6 bases). CDR3 length: 16 amino acids. CDR1 is KGHSH and CDR2 is LQKENI in the germline V gene. Trimming took off 2 bases at V and 8 bases at J, with 21 bases between the two ends. CDR3 protein: CASSPGGPGTQGGYTF. The CDR3 coding sequence is TGTGCCAGCTCACCAGGGGGCCCCGGGACACAGGGCGGCTACACCTTC.

The V and J genes are TRBV20-1 and TRBJ1-5; weak D call: TRBD1 (6 bases). Germline loops: CDR1 DFQATT, CDR2 SNEGSKA (reference sequence). The CDR3 spans 14 residues. Between the trimmed V and J ends, which lost 3 bases and 11 bases, there was a span of 20 bases. In nucleotides, the CDR3 is TGCAGTGCTAGTGACAGGAGGGAGTTAGGGGCCCAGCATTTT. Translating gives CSASDRRELGAQHF.

This clone was seen a handful of times. The chain couples TRBV5-4 to TRBJ2-7; a possible D gene is TRBD1 (6 bases). Germline lookup yields CDR1 SGHNT and CDR2 YYREEE (reference sequence). V shed 4 bases and J shed 6 bases, with 14 bases lying between them. The CDR3 runs to 13 residues. CDR3 DNA: TGTGCCAGCAGCGAGACCACAGGGCGCGAGCAGTACTTC. Protein product: CASSETTGREQYF.

There are a few counts of this clone. The gene calls are TRBV5-1 and TRBJ2-7, with unresolved D. CDR1 and CDR2 from the germline V gene are SGHRS and YFSETQ. V lost 3 bases and J lost 1, with 17 bases in between. The CDR3 has 16 residues. As DNA, the CDR3 is TGCGCCAGCAGCTCCACCAGGCAGTACCCTTCCTACGAGCAGTACTTC. Translated: CASSSTRQYPSYEQYF.

The chain uses TRBV3-1 (or the pseudogene TRBV3-2) and TRBJ2-2, with D possibly TRBD1 on 5 matching bases. V was cut by 6 bases and J by 8 bases, with 19 bases left in between. The CDR3 runs 15 residues. Germline V lookup: CDR1 LGHDT, CDR2 YNNKEL (reference sequence). Here the CDR3 reads CASSLSTLGAGELFF. The CDR3 DNA is TGTGCCAGCAGTCTAAGTACCCTTGGGGCGGGGGAGCTGTTTTTT.